What follows is one T cell receptor beta chain and its context. TCRdb re-called the 5' RACE reads and shows each CDR3 protein once, DNA omitted. The sample shows 350,000 to 500,000 distinct CDR3 sequences, and 6% to 9.5% sits with its ten largest clones. The data derive from a study of T cells expressing NK-cell markers. Study-wide background: HCMV seropositivity marked seven of the eight sequenced donors; one was seronegative.

This CDR3 spans 13 amino acids. Germline V gene sequence: CDR1 GTSNPN, CDR2 SVGIG (reference sequence). Sequenced input: blood T cells: a sorted CD56 or NKG2C T cell subset, CD4+ or CD8+ T cells, or bulk PBMC T cells (not recorded which). V is TRBV30 and J is TRBJ1-2. The TCR sequence derives from a woman between 18 and 69 years old in good health. The chain's CDR3 is CAWSVHRAGGYTF. Using reference TRBV30 and TRBJ1-2 for the parts outside the CDR3, the full variable domain is SQTIHQWPATLVQPVGSPLSLECTVEGTSNPNLYWYRQAAGRGLQLLFYSVGIGQISSEVPQNLSASRPQDRQFILSSKKLLLSDSGFYLCAWSVHRAGGYTFGSGTRLTVV.